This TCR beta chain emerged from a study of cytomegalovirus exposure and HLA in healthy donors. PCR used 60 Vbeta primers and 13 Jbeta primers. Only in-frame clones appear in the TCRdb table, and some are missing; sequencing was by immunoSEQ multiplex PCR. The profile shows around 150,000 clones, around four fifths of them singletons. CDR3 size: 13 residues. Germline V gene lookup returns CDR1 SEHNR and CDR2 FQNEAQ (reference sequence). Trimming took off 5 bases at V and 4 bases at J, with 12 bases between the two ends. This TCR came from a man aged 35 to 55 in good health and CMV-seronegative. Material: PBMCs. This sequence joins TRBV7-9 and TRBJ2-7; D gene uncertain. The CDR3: CASSPPAAYEQYF. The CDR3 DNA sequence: TGTGCCAGCAGCCCGCCTGCGGCTTACGAGCAGTACTTC.